The 22 T cell receptor beta chains presented below share a single source sample, sequenced in a study of preoperative IRX-2 immunotherapy in early breast cancer. TCRdb's table, derived via immunoSEQ multiplex PCR, lists solely in-frame clones and lacks some. Among some 5,100 clones listed, 55% to 80% were seen once. Stated treatment: preoperative locoregional IRX-2 cytokine immunotherapy. The input for sequencing was tumor tissue, taken before IRX-2 immunotherapy. Receptors were obtained from a human donor with breast cancer.

The chain combines TRBV25-1 with TRBJ2-6; 9 bases fit TRBD1. The germline gives CDR1 MGHDK, CDR2 SYGVNS. V lost 5 bases and J lost 3; bases outside the gene matches: 8. The CDR3 sequence is 17 residues long. CDR3 region: CASSQTTGGLGANVLTF. The CDR3 DNA reads TGTGCCAGCAGTCAGACGACAGGGGGTCTTGGGGCCAACGTCCTGACTTTC.

The V gene is TRBV22-1, the J gene TRBJ2-1; the D call TRBD2 from the table was never checked on the DNA. TRBV22-1 is listed as a pseudogene. This CDR3 spans 18 amino acids. The DNA for the CDR3 is TGTGCCAGCAGTCGACTAGCGGGAGTAATGGTCCCCTACAATGAGCAGTTCTTC. It specifies CASSRLAGVMVPYNEQFF.

The chain carries TRBV9 and TRBJ1-3; no reliable D call. V gave up 7 bases and J gave up 9 bases, with 14 bases separating them. The CDR3 covers 12 residues. The V gene's germline CDR1 is SGDLS and CDR2 YYNGEE. CDR3 sequence: CASGLSGITIYF. DNA for the CDR3: TGTGCCAGCGGTCTCAGCGGGATCACCATATATTTT.

Here the CDR3 reads CASSLLDRDNYGYTF. As DNA, the CDR3 is TGTGCCAGCAGTTTGTTGGACAGGGATAACTATGGCTACACCTTC. The J gene is TRBJ1-2, the V gene TRBV28, with 8 bases lining up with TRBD1. From germline, CDR1 is MDHEN and CDR2 SYDVKM. CDR3 length: 15 residues. V lost 3 bases, J lost 1 base, and 4 bases stayed unmatched.

On this clone: The germline gene is not matched at one end of the junction; a read error may be the cause. Owing to an unread or ambiguous base, the encoded residue is reported as X. The rearrangement links TRBV11-3 to TRBJ1-1; TRBD1 is a possible D gene (6 bases). The CDR3 runs to 15 residues. CDR1 SGHNT and CDR2 YENEEA come from the germline V gene. CDR3 sequence (DNA): TGTGCCRGCAGCCTGGGCAGGGGCGCAAAACCTGAAGCTTTCTTT. Protein sequence: CAXSLGRGAKPEAFF.

This clone was picked up a small number of times. This chain connects TRBV19 to TRBJ2-2; 11 bases match TRBD2. With V trimmed by 3 bases and J by 13 bases, 7 bases remained unmatched. The V gene's germline CDR1 is LNHDA and CDR2 SQIVND (reference sequence). This CDR3 region has 14 residues. CDR3 region: CASSMGDTSGRLFF. Written as DNA, the CDR3 is TGTGCCAGTAGTATGGGGGACACTAGCGGGAGGCTGTTTTTT.

J is TRBJ2-5 and V is TRBV18; TRBD2 matches 7 bases. CDR3 length: 16 residues. Trimming took 3 bases from V and 3 from J; bases not matched to a gene: 10. The germline V gene has CDR1 KGHSH and CDR2 LQKENI. The CDR3 loop is CASSPAIGGGEETQYF. The CDR3 nucleotides read TGTGCCAGCTCACCCGCGATTGGCGGGGGAGAAGAGACCCAGTACTTC.

This chain connects TRBV18 to TRBJ2-7; D is unresolved. The length of the CDR3 is 13 residues. From germline, CDR1 is KGHSH and CDR2 LQKENI. V was clipped by 2 bases and J by 11 bases, with 16 bases between them. CDR3 sequence: CASSPGSSRVEYF. The CDR3 DNA sequence: TGTGCCAGCTCACCAGGTTCCAGCCGAGTGGAGTACTTC.

J is TRBJ2-7 and V is TRBV1; the table calls TRBD1, which could not be checked here. TRBV1 is flagged as a pseudogene. There are 13 residues in the CDR3. CDR3 sequence reads: CASSQGQGGEQYF. The DNA of the CDR3 is TGCGCCAGCAGCCAAGGACAGGGTGGCGAGCAGTACTTC.

The chain uses TRBV6-8 and TRBJ2-3, with 7 nucleotides matching TRBD1. With V trimmed by 3 bases and J by 2 bases, 5 bases remained unmatched. Germline CDR1 and CDR2: MNHGY and SAAAGT. This CDR3 comprises 15 residues. The CDR3 sequence: CASSYEDRPTDTQYF. Here the CDR3 DNA reads TGTGCCAGCAGTTATGAGGACAGGCCCACAGATACGCAGTATTTT.

The chain uses TRBV6-8 and TRBJ1-4; TRBD1 agrees at 7 bases. Germline V gene sequence: CDR1 MNHGY, CDR2 SAAAGT. J was trimmed by 5 bases and V by 5 bases; bases with no gene match: 8. The CDR3 runs 15 residues. The CDR3 nucleotides read TGTGCCAGCAGTCCATATCCGGGACAGAATGAAAAACTGTTTTTT. Translating gives CASSPYPGQNEKLFF.

V is TRBV6-8 and J is TRBJ1-1, with 8 nucleotides matching TRBD1. The CDR3 has 15 amino acids. Germline CDR1 MNHGY, CDR2 SAAAGT. V shed 5 bases, J shed 3 bases, and the junction held 8 bases outside the gene matches. The CDR3 nucleotides are TGTGCCAGCAGTCGACAGGGGCTCCTGGACACTGAAGCTTTCTTT. Protein product: CASSRQGLLDTEAFF.

The J gene is TRBJ2-7, the V gene TRBV6-8; 7 nucleotides agree with TRBD1. Germline V gene data show CDR1 as MNHGY and CDR2 as SAAAGT. The CDR3 loop spans 14 amino acids. The V and J ends lost 6 bases and 1 base, in that order; junction bases with no gene match: 6. The CDR3 loop is CASSLQGRSYEQYF. In DNA, the CDR3 is TGTGCCAGCAGCCTACAGGGGCGATCCTACGAGCAGTACTTC.

This clone turned up a few times. The sample holds other DNA sequences that translate to the same CDR3. This chain links TRBV19 with TRBJ1-3; tentatively, D is TRBD1 (5 bases). In germline, CDR1 is LNHDA, CDR2 SQIVND (reference sequence). The CDR3 covers 14 residues. The V end lost 4 bases, the J end lost 0 bases, and 7 bases lay between the germline ends. The CDR3 region has the DNA TGTGCCAGTAGTACAGGGAGCTCTGGAAACACCATATATTTT. Its protein product is CASSTGSSGNTIYF.

The rearrangement links TRBV15 to TRBJ2-1; TRBD2 matches 9 bases. This CDR3 is built from 17 residues. Germline V lookup: CDR1 LNHNV, CDR2 YYDKDF (reference sequence). The junction had 4 bases not matched to a gene; V was cut back by 1 base and J by 0 bases. CDR3 sequence: CATSRGTSDNSYNEQFF. The CDR3, as DNA: TGTGCCACCAGCAGAGGGACTAGCGACAACTCCTACAATGAGCAGTTCTTC.

This sequence joins TRBV23-1 and TRBJ2-7, with D unresolved. TRBV23-1 is classed as an ORF, of uncertain function. This CDR3 spans 16 amino acids. V gave up 6 bases and J gave up 2 bases, with 20 bases separating them. In DNA, the CDR3 is TGCGCCAGCAGCTTAGAGTCGGCCGAGTATGCCTACGAGCAGTACTTC. Its translation: CASSLESAEYAYEQYF.

The chain couples TRBV29-1 to TRBJ2-1, with TRBD2 identical over 9 bases. Per the germline V gene, CDR1 is SQVTM and CDR2 is ANQGSEA. This CDR3 is 14 amino acids long. The V and J ends lost 7 bases and 5 bases, in that order; junction bases with no gene match: 9. The CDR3 spells CSARRASGNNEQFF. CDR3 DNA: TGCAGCGCTAGACGGGCTAGCGGGAACAATGAGCAGTTCTTC.

V is TRBV9 and J is TRBJ1-5, with D tentatively TRBD1 (5 bases). With 0 bases removed from V and 7 bases from J, the gap between germline ends came to 11 bases. The CDR3 has 14 residues. CDR1 SGDLS and CDR2 YYNGEE come from the germline V gene. The chain's CDR3 is CASSVDGAGQPQHF. In nucleotides, the CDR3 is TGTGCCAGCAGCGTAGACGGGGCGGGGCAGCCCCAGCATTTT.

This clone occurred once. For the CDR3, the DNA is TGTGCCAGCCGGTCATGGGGTGGCAATGAGCAGTTCTTC. As protein: CASRSWGGNEQFF. The chain combines TRBV2 with TRBJ2-1; D is unresolved. Germline V lookup: CDR1 SNHLY, CDR2 FYNNEI. This CDR3 contains 13 residues. V was pared by 8 bases and J by 6 bases, with 14 bases between.

This clone was seen a few times. The CDR3: CASSQQGLNQPQHF. In nucleotides, the CDR3 is TGTGCCAGCAGCCAACAGGGGTTAAATCAGCCCCAGCATTTT. The V call is TRBV28, the J call TRBJ1-5; 7 nucleotides align to TRBD1. CDR3 size: 14 residues. From germline, CDR1 is MDHEN and CDR2 SYDVKM. V was pared by 6 bases and J by 4 bases, with 6 bases of the junction left unmatched.

Comments on this clone: At one end the junction does not follow the germline gene, possibly because of a read error. The chain carries TRBV5-1 and TRBJ1-4; no firm D call. Germline V gene sequence: CDR1 SGHRS, CDR2 YFSETQ. The CDR3 runs 15 residues. The CDR3 sequence: CVSSPGVATNEKLFF. Here the CDR3 DNA reads TGCGTCAGCAGCCCAGGAGTCGCAACTAATGAAAAACTGTTTTTT.

The V and J genes are TRBV10-2 and TRBJ2-5; a possible D gene is TRBD1 (6 bases). Trimming cost V 3 bases and J 2 bases, with 10 bases left between them. Germline CDR1 and CDR2: WSHSY and SAAADI. The CDR3 runs 14 residues. DNA for the CDR3: TGCGCCAGCAGTGACAGGGGAAGGCAAGAGACCCAGTACTTC. Amino acid sequence: CASSDRGRQETQYF.